This T cell receptor (beta chain) was recorded in a study of T cells after yellow fever vaccination. Study-wide findings and caveats: Abundant bulk-population clonotypes could contaminate the FACS-sorted repertoires.

TCRdb re-derived calls from the 5' RACE reads in MiXCR, one entry per CDR3 protein. Of tens of thousands of distinct CDR3 sequences in the sample, approximately 6.9% were seen once. V gave up 2 bases and J gave up 7 bases, with 17 bases separating them. Germline CDR1 is LGHDT and CDR2 is YNNKEL (reference sequence). The CDR3 consists of 15 residues. This clonotype occurred a few times. Its target is not known. The chain recombines TRBV3-1 with TRBJ1-1; no clear D gene. The sequencing used CD8+ T cells sorted from PBMCs, collected about 5 days after the first yellow fever vaccination. The sequence was collected from a man in his late teens or twenties who received the YFV17D yellow fever vaccine. The CDR3 DNA reads as TGTGCCAGCAGCCAAAGTTTGAAGGGTGGCGTTGAAGCTTTCTTT. Translating it yields CASSQSLKGGVEAFF.